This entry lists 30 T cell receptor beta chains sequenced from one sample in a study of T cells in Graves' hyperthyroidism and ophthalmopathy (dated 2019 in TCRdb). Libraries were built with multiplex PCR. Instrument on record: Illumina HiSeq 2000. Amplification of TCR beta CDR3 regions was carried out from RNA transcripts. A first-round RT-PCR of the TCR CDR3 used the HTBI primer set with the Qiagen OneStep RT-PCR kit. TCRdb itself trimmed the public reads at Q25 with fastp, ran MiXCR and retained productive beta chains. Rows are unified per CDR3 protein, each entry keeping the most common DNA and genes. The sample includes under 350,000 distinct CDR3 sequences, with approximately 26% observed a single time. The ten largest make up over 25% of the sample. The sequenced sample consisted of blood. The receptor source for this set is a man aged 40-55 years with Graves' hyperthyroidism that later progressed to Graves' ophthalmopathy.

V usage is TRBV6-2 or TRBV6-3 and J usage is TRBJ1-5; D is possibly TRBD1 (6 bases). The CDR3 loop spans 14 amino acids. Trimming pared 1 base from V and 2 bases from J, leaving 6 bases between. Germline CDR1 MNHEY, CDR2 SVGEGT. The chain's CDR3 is CASSYYRGNQPQHF. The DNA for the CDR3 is TGTGCCAGCAGTTACTACAGGGGCAATCAGCCCCAGCATTTT.

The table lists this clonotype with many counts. This CDR3 is CSARDLGGPNTEAFF. CDR3 sequence (DNA): TGCAGTGCTAGAGATCTCGGCGGACCGAACACTGAAGCTTTCTTT. This chain connects TRBV20-1 to TRBJ1-1; no definite D call. CDR3 length: 15 amino acids. The germline V gene encodes CDR1 DFQATT and CDR2 SNEGSKA (reference sequence). Trimming shortened V by 0 bases and J by 1 base, and 12 bases separated the two germline ends.

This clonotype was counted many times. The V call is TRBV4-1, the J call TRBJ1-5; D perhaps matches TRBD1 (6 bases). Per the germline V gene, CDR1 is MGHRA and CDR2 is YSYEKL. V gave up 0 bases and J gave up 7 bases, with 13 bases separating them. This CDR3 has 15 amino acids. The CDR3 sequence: CASSQELKGGQPQHF. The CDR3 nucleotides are TGCGCCAGCAGCCAAGAATTAAAGGGGGGGCAGCCCCAGCATTTT.

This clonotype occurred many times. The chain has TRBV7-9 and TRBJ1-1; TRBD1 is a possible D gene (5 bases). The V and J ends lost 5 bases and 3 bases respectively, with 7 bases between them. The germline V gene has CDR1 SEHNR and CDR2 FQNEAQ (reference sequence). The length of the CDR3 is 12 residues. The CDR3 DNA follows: TGTGCCAGCAGCACACAGGACACTGAAGCTTTCTTT. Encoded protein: CASSTQDTEAFF.

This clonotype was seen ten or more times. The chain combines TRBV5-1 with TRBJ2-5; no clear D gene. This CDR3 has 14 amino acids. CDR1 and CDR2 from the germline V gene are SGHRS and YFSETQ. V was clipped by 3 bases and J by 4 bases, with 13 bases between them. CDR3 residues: CASSSINDPETQYF. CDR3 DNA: TGCGCCAGCAGCTCGATCAACGACCCAGAGACCCAGTACTTC.

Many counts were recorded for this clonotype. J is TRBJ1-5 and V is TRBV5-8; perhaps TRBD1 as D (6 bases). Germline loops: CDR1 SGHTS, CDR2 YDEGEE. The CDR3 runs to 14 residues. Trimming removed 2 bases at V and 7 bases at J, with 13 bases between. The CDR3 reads CASSLQGPRQPQHF. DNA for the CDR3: TGTGCCAGCAGCTTACAGGGTCCAAGGCAGCCCCAGCATTTT.

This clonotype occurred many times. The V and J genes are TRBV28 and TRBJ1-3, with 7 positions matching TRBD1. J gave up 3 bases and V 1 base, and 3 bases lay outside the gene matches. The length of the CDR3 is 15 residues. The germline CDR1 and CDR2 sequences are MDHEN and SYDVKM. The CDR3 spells CASSLLRDSGNTIYF. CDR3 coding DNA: TGTGCCAGCAGTTTATTGAGGGACAGTGGAAACACCATATATTTT.

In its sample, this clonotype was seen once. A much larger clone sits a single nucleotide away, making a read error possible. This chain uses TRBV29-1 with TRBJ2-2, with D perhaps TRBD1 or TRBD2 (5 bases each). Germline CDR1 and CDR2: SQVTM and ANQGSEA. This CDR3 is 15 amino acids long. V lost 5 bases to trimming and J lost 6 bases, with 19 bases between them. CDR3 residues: CSVYDPGRIPGELFF. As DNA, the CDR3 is TGCAGCGTTTACGATCCGGGACGGATCCCCGGGGAGCTGTTTTTT.

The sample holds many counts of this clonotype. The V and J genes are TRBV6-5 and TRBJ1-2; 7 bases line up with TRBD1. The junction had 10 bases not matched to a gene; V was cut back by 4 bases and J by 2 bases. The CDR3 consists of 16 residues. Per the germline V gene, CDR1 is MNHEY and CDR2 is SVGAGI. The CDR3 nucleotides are TGTGCCAGCAGTTGGGATCCGGGACAGCCAAACTATGGCTACACCTTC. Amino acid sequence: CASSWDPGQPNYGYTF.

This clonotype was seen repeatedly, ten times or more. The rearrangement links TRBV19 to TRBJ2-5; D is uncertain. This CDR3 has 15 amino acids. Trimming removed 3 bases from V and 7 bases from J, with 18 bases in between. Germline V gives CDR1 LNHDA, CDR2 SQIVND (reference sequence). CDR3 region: CASSIVGTLPGTQYF. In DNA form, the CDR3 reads TGTGCCAGTAGTATCGTGGGAACACTACCGGGGACCCAGTACTTC.

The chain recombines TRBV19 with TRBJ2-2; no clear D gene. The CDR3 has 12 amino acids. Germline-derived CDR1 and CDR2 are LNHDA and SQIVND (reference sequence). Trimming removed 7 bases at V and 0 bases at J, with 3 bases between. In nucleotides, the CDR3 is TGTGCCAGTAAAACGAACACCGGGGAGCTGTTTTTT. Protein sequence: CASKTNTGELFF.

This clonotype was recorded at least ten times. The CDR3 is CASSNQGSTGELFF. DNA for the CDR3: TGTGCCAGTAGTAATCAGGGGAGCACCGGGGAGCTGTTTTTT. The chain links TRBV19 to TRBJ2-2; possible D gene TRBD1, 6 bases. The CDR3 spans 14 residues. The V end lost 4 bases, the J end lost 4 bases, and 10 bases lay between the germline ends. Germline loops: CDR1 LNHDA, CDR2 SQIVND (reference sequence).

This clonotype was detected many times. Written as DNA, the CDR3 is TGTGCCAGCAGCGTAGCCCTAGCGAACCAAGAGACCCAGTACTTC. Residues: CASSVALANQETQYF. The rearrangement links TRBV9 to TRBJ2-5, with D perhaps matching TRBD2 (6 bases). Germline V gene sequence: CDR1 SGDLS, CDR2 YYNGEE. CDR3 length: 15 amino acids. Trimming took 0 bases from V and 0 from J, leaving 9 bases between them.

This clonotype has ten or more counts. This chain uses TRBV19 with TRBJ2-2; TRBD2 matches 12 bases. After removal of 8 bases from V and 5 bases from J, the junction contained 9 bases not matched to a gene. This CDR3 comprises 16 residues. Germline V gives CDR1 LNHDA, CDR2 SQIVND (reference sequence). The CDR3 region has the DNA TGTGCCAGTTGGTCCCTAGCGGGAGGGTGGACCGGGGAGCTGTTTTTT. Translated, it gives CASWSLAGGWTGELFF.

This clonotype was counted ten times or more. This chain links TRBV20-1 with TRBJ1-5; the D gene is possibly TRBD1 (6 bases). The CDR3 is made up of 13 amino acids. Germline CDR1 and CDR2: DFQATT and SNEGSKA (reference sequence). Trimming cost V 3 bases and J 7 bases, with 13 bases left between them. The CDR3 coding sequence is TGCAGTGCTAGTAAGGGGGTAGGACAGCCCCAGCATTTT. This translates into CSASKGVGQPQHF.

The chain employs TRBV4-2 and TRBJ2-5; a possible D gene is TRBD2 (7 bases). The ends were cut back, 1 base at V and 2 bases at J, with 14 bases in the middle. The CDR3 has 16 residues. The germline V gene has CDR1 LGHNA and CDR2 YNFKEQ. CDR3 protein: CASSQVGGGEQETQYF. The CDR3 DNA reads TGTGCCAGCAGCCAAGTTGGCGGGGGCGAACAAGAGACCCAGTACTTC.

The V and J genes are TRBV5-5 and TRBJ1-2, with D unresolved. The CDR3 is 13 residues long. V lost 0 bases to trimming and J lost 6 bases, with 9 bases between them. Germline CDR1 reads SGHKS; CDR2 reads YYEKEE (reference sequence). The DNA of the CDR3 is TGTGCCAGCAGCTTGGAGGGTTTTAATGGCTACACCTTC. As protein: CASSLEGFNGYTF.

CDR3 DNA sequence: TGTGCCAGCAGTTTCAGCGGGATGATGGAGACCCAGTACTTC. Translating gives CASSFSGMMETQYF. The rearrangement joins TRBV12-3 or TRBV12-4 to TRBJ2-5; 7 bases are a match to TRBD2. CDR3 length equals 14 residues. V was clipped by 3 bases and J by 5 bases; unmatched bases: 6.

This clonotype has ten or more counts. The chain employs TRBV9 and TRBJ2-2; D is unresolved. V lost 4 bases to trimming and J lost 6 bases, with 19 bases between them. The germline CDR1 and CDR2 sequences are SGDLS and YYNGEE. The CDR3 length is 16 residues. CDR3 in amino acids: CASSSQTSSEAGELFF. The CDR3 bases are TGTGCCAGCAGCTCCCAAACCTCTAGTGAGGCCGGGGAGCTGTTTTTT.

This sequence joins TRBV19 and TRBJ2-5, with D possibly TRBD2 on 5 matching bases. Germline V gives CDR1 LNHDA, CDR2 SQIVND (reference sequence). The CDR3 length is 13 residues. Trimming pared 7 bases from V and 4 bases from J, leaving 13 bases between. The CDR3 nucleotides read TGTGCCAGTACCATGGAAGGGAGAGAGACCCAGTACTTC. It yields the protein CASTMEGRETQYF.

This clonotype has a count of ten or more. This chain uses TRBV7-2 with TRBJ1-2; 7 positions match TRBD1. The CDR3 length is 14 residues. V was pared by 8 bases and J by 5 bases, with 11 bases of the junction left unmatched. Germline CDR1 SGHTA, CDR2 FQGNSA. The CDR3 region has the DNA TGTGCCAGCGCGAATGCGGGACAGTATTATGGCTACACCTTC. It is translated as CASANAGQYYGYTF. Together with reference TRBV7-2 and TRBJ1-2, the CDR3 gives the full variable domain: GAGVSQSPSNKVTEKGKDVELRCDPISGHTALYWYRQSLGQGLEFLIYFQGNSAPDKSGLPSDRFSAERTGGSVSTLTIQRTQQEDSAVYLCASANAGQYYGYTFGSGTRLTVV.

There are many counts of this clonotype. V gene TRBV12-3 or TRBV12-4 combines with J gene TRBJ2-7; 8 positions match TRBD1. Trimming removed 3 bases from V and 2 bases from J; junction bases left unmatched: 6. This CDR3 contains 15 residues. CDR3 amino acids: CASSFRTGSTYEQYF. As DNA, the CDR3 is TGTGCCAGCAGTTTTAGGACAGGGTCGACCTACGAGCAGTACTTC.

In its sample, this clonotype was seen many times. In DNA, the CDR3 is TGTGCCAGCAGTTCTAATAACGGTGGCTACACCTTC. Its translation: CASSSNNGGYTF. The rearrangement links TRBV6-5 to TRBJ1-2; D unresolved. With 4 bases removed from V and 7 bases from J, the gap between germline ends came to 10 bases. Germline values: CDR1 MNHEY, CDR2 SVGAGI. This CDR3 has 12 amino acids.

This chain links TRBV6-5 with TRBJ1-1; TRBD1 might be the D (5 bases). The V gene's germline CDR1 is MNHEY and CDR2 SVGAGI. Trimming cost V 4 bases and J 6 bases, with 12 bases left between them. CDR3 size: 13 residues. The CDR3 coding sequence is TGTGCCAGCAGTTTTTCAGGGTGGTCTGAAGCTTTCTTT. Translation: CASSFSGWSEAFF.

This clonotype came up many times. CDR3 DNA sequence: TGTGCCAGCACCCCGATGGAGTTCTCCGAGCAGTACTTC. Protein: CASTPMEFSEQYF. The V gene is TRBV6-5, the J gene TRBJ2-7; D call uncertain. The V and J ends lost 7 bases and 6 bases respectively, with 16 bases between them. Germline CDR1 and CDR2: MNHEY and SVGAGI. This CDR3 has 13 amino acids.

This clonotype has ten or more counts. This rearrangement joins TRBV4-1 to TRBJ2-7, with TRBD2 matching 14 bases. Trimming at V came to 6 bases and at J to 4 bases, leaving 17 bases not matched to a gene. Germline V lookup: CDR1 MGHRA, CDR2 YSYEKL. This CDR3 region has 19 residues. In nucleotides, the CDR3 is TGCGCCAGCAGTCGAATGACTAGCGGGAGGGCCCGGTCCGTATACGAGCAGTACTTC. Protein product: CASSRMTSGRARSVYEQYF.

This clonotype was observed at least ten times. CDR3 region: CASSQGVFAYGTEAFF. The CDR3 DNA reads as TGTGCCAGCAGCCAAGGGGTGTTTGCTTACGGCACTGAAGCTTTCTTT. This chain joins TRBV3-1 and TRBJ1-1; D is uncertain. The germline CDR1 and CDR2 sequences are LGHDT and YNNKEL (reference sequence). With 1 base removed from V and 4 bases from J, the gap between germline ends came to 16 bases. The CDR3 spans 16 residues.

The CDR3 spells CASSLAGTATQTQYF. In nucleotides, the CDR3 is TGTGCCAGCAGCTTAGCTGGGACAGCCACGCAGACCCAGTACTTC. This rearrangement joins TRBV7-8 to TRBJ2-5; the match to TRBD1 covers 7 bases. The CDR3 totals 15 residues. Germline CDR1 reads SGHVS; CDR2 reads FQNEAQ. Trimming took 0 bases from V and 6 from J; bases not matched to a gene: 7.

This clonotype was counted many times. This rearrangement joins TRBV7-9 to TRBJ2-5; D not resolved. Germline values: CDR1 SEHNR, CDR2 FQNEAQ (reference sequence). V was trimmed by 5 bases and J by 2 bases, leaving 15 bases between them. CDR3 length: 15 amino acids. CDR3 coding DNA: TGTGCCAGCAGCGATGGCGGCGCACAGCAAGAGACCCAGTACTTC. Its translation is CASSDGGAQQETQYF.

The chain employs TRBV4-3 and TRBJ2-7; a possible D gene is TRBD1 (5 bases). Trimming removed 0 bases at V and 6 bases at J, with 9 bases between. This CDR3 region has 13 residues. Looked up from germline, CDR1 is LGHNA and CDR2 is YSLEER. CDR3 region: CASSQEGAVEQYF. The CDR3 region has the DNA TGCGCCAGCAGCCAAGAAGGGGCAGTCGAGCAGTACTTC.